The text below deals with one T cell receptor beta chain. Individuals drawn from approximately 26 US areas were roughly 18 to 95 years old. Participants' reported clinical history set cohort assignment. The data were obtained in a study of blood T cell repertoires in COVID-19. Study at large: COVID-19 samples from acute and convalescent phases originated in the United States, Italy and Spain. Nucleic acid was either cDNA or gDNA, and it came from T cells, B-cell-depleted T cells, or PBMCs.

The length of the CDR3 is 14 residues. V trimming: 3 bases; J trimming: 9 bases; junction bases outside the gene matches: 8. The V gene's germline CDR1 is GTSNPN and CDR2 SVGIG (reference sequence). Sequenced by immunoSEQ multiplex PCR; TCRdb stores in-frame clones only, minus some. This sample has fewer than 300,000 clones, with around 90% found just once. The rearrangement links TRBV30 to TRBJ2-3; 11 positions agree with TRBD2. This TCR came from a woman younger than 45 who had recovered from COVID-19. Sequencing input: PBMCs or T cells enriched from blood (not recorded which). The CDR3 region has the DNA TGTGCCTGGAGACTAGCGGGAGAAGGGAGGACGCAGTATTTT. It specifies CAWRLAGEGRTQYF.